The clone carrying this T cell receptor (beta chain) showed up many times. Trimming cost V 6 bases and J 4 bases; bases outside gene matches: 6. Germline V gene sequence: CDR1 SNHLY, CDR2 FYNNEI. CDR3 length: 15 residues. RNA transcripts were the template for amplifying TCR beta CDR3 regions. First-round RT-PCR of the TCR CDR3 relied on the HTBI primer set. From the multiplex PCR reads, TCRdb called clonotypes with MiXCR, one entry per CDR3 protein. The profile shows fewer than 350,000 distinct CDR3 sequences, roughly 15% of them singletons. The entry originates in a study of T cells in Graves' hyperthyroidism and ophthalmopathy.

Material: blood. The chain carries TRBV2 and TRBJ2-3; 11 bases match TRBD1. The TCR was taken from a woman in her forties with Graves' hyperthyroidism. The CDR3 DNA reads as TGTGCCAGCAGGCCGGGACAGGGGGTTTCAGATACGCAGTATTTT. It specifies CASRPGQGVSDTQYF.